These T cell receptor beta chains were read from a single sample in a study of T cells after posttransplantation cyclophosphamide. Sequencing used immunoSEQ multiplex PCR; TCRdb keeps in-frame clones, though not all of them. In the table there are roughly 70,000 clones, around 93% of which are singletons. The sample comprised PBMCs. These receptors came from a woman aged 30 to 39 in good health and a related stem cell transplant donor. Both conserved end residues are part of each CDR3. The D gene is left open where the match is weak. Not all rows give a size; the values are once, few, many and, for expanded clones, a class.

clone_size: -
d_call: -
j_call: TRBJ1-1
v_call: TRBV19
cdr3_nt: TGTGCCAGTAGTTGGACAGAGACCACTGAAGCTTTCTTT
cdr3_aa: CASSWTETTEAFF

clone_size: -
d_call: -
j_call: TRBJ2-3
v_call: TRBV5-4
cdr3_nt: TGTGCCAGCAGCCCCAGGGGGGGGCGAAGCACAGATACGCAGTATTTT
cdr3_aa: CASSPRGGRSTDTQYF

clone_size: -
d_call: TRBD1
j_call: TRBJ1-6
v_call: TRBV4-2
cdr3_nt: TGTGCCAGCAGCCGACGACAGGGGATCGATTCACCCCTCCACTTT
cdr3_aa: CASSRRQGIDSPLHF

clone_size: -
d_call: -
j_call: TRBJ2-5
v_call: TRBV7-2
cdr3_nt: TGTGCCAGCAGCTTAAATTCCAGAGGAGAGACCCAGTACTTC
cdr3_aa: CASSLNSRGETQYF

clone_size: -
d_call: TRBD1
j_call: TRBJ1-4
v_call: TRBV18
cdr3_nt: TGTGCCAGCTCACCAGACAGGGGGCGCGTAAATGAAAAACTGTTTTTT
cdr3_aa: CASSPDRGRVNEKLFF

clone_size: -
d_call: -
j_call: TRBJ1-4
v_call: TRBV9
cdr3_nt: TGTGCCAGCAGCGTAGCTGGGAACGTCGGTAATGAAAAACTGTTTTTT
cdr3_aa: CASSVAGNVGNEKLFF

clone_size: -
d_call: -
j_call: TRBJ1-4
v_call: TRBV20-1
cdr3_nt: TGCAGTGCAACCGGACAGGAAAAACTGTTTTTT
cdr3_aa: CSATGQEKLFF

clone_size: -
d_call: -
j_call: TRBJ1-5
v_call: TRBV4-2
cdr3_nt: TGTGCCAGCAGCCAGGGTAGAAATCAGCCCCAGCATTTT
cdr3_aa: CASSQGRNQPQHF

clone_size: -
d_call: TRBD2
j_call: TRBJ2-3
v_call: TRBV14
cdr3_nt: TGTGCCAGCAGCCCCGGTGGGCTAGCGGGGGTACCTACGCAGTATTTT
cdr3_aa: CASSPGGLAGVPTQYF

clone_size: -
d_call: -
j_call: TRBJ1-1
v_call: TRBV7-9
cdr3_nt: TGTGCCAGCAGCGTCCCGCGGGGCACTGAAGCTTTCTTT
cdr3_aa: CASSVPRGTEAFF

clone_size: -
d_call: TRBD2
j_call: TRBJ2-5
v_call: TRBV7-2
cdr3_nt: TGTGCCAGCAGCCGTGAGCGGGGGGGCCAAGAGACCCAGTACTTC
cdr3_aa: CASSRERGGQETQYF

clone_size: -
d_call: TRBD1
j_call: TRBJ2-2
v_call: TRBV7-2
cdr3_nt: TGTGCCAGCAGCTTACGGACAGGGGGGATAGACACCGGGGAGCTGTTTTTT
cdr3_aa: CASSLRTGGIDTGELFF

clone_size: -
d_call: TRBD1
j_call: TRBJ1-4
v_call: TRBV28
cdr3_nt: TGTGCCAGCAGTTTAAGGAGGGGGCTCCCTAATGAAAAACTGTTTTTT
cdr3_aa: CASSLRRGLPNEKLFF

clone_size: -
d_call: -
j_call: TRBJ2-2
v_call: TRBV2
cdr3_nt: TGTGCCAGCAGTGTGGGGAACACCGGGGAGCTGTTTTTT
cdr3_aa: CASSVGNTGELFF

clone_size: -
d_call: -
j_call: TRBJ1-4
v_call: TRBV7-6
cdr3_nt: TGTGCCAGCAGGCGATCCGGGGGAAGTAGTGAAAAACTGTTTTTT
cdr3_aa: CASRRSGGSSEKLFF

clone_size: once
d_call: TRBD2
j_call: TRBJ2-3
v_call: TRBV7-7
cdr3_nt: TGTGCCAGCAGCCCCAGCGGGGAGGCTACGCAGTATTTT
cdr3_aa: CASSPSGEATQYF

clone_size: -
d_call: -
j_call: TRBJ2-5
v_call: TRBV2
cdr3_nt: TGTGCCAGCAGTAGGGGACTCCAAGAGACCCAGTACTTC
cdr3_aa: CASSRGLQETQYF

clone_size: -
d_call: TRBD1
j_call: TRBJ2-7
v_call: TRBV10-1
cdr3_nt: TGCGCCAGCAGTGACCCGTCAGGACAGGGGGCCTACGAGCAGTACTTC
cdr3_aa: CASSDPSGQGAYEQYF

clone_size: -
d_call: -
j_call: TRBJ1-3
v_call: TRBV7-2
cdr3_nt: TGTGCCAGCCGGAAAACAGGGCCTTCTGGAAACACCATATATTTT
cdr3_aa: CASRKTGPSGNTIYF

clone_size: -
d_call: -
j_call: TRBJ1-2
v_call: TRBV9
cdr3_nt: TGTGCCAGCAGCGGGAGTGTGGGAGCTAACTATGGCTACACCTTC
cdr3_aa: CASSGSVGANYGYTF

clone_size: -
d_call: -
j_call: TRBJ1-2
v_call: TRBV7-9
cdr3_nt: TGTGCCAGCAGCTTATACAGGGACTATGGCTACACCTTC
cdr3_aa: CASSLYRDYGYTF

clone_size: -
d_call: TRBD1
j_call: TRBJ2-7
v_call: TRBV13
cdr3_nt: TGTGCCAGCAATACCGGGACAGCGAACTACGAGCAGTACTTC
cdr3_aa: CASNTGTANYEQYF

clone_size: -
d_call: -
j_call: TRBJ1-3
v_call: TRBV9
cdr3_nt: TGTGCCAGCAGCGAGTCATTCGGGGATGGAAACACCATATATTTT
cdr3_aa: CASSESFGDGNTIYF

clone_size: -
d_call: TRBD1
j_call: TRBJ1-2
v_call: TRBV9
cdr3_nt: TGTGCCAGCAGCGTACAGGGGGCTTATGGCTACACCTTC
cdr3_aa: CASSVQGAYGYTF

clone_size: -
d_call: -
j_call: TRBJ1-4
v_call: TRBV7-9
cdr3_nt: TGTGCCAGCAGCCGATTTACAGGGTTGGAAAAACTGTTTTTT
cdr3_aa: CASSRFTGLEKLFF

clone_size: -
d_call: -
j_call: TRBJ2-3
v_call: TRBV28
cdr3_nt: TGTGCCAGCGCCGTTGGGGGGAGCACAGATACGCAGTATTTT
cdr3_aa: CASAVGGSTDTQYF

clone_size: -
d_call: -
j_call: TRBJ1-3
v_call: TRBV4-3
cdr3_nt: TGCGCCAGCAGCTCGGACAGATCCTCTGGAAACACCATATATTTT
cdr3_aa: CASSSDRSSGNTIYF

clone_size: -
d_call: -
j_call: TRBJ2-3
v_call: TRBV4-1
cdr3_nt: TGCGCCAGCAGCCCGGGACTTACAGATACGCAGTATTTT
cdr3_aa: CASSPGLTDTQYF

clone_size: -
d_call: -
j_call: TRBJ1-1
v_call: TRBV5-1
cdr3_nt: TGCGCCAGCAGCTTGCTCATGGAAACTGAAGCTTTCTTT
cdr3_aa: CASSLLMETEAFF

clone_size: -
d_call: TRBD1
j_call: TRBJ1-2
v_call: TRBV19
cdr3_nt: TGTGCCAGTAGTATAACAGGGGGGGCGCCCCACTATGGCTACACCTTC
cdr3_aa: CASSITGGAPHYGYTF

clone_size: -
d_call: -
j_call: TRBJ1-3
v_call: TRBV6-6
cdr3_nt: TGTGCCAGCAGTCCCTTCGGTACTCTTGAAAACACCATATATTTT
cdr3_aa: CASSPFGTLENTIYF

clone_size: -
d_call: -
j_call: TRBJ2-3
v_call: TRBV5-1
cdr3_nt: TGCGCCAGCAGCTTGAACGGGGGTGCCCCCGATACGCAGTATTTT
cdr3_aa: CASSLNGGAPDTQYF

clone_size: -
d_call: -
j_call: TRBJ1-5
v_call: TRBV19
cdr3_nt: TGTGCCAGTAGTATGGCAGCTGGGCAGCCCCAGCATTTT
cdr3_aa: CASSMAAGQPQHF

clone_size: -
d_call: -
j_call: TRBJ2-5
v_call: TRBV5-1
cdr3_nt: TGCGCCAGCAGCGGCAGGACAGGCGGGATGACCCAGTACTTC
cdr3_aa: CASSGRTGGMTQYF

clone_size: -
d_call: -
j_call: TRBJ2-1
v_call: TRBV30
cdr3_nt: TGTGCCTCGGGGATAAGCTCCTACAATGAGCAGTTCTTC
cdr3_aa: CASGISSYNEQFF

clone_size: -
d_call: -
j_call: TRBJ1-6
v_call: TRBV6-1
cdr3_nt: TGTGCCAGCAGTGTTCACACACAGGGCAATAATTCACCCCTCCACTTT
cdr3_aa: CASSVHTQGNNSPLHF

clone_size: -
d_call: TRBD1
j_call: TRBJ1-2
v_call: TRBV5-4
cdr3_nt: TGTGCCAGCAGCGGGGCAGCAGGGGGCTATGGCTACACCTTC
cdr3_aa: CASSGAAGGYGYTF

clone_size: -
d_call: TRBD2
j_call: TRBJ2-1
v_call: TRBV7-9
cdr3_nt: TGTGCCAGCAGCGGTAGCGGGGGGGGTGCTGAGCAGTTCTTC
cdr3_aa: CASSGSGGGAEQFF

clone_size: once
d_call: -
j_call: TRBJ2-4
v_call: TRBV30
cdr3_nt: TGTGCCTGGATGACAGCCAAAAACATTCAGTACTTC
cdr3_aa: CAWMTAKNIQYF

clone_size: -
d_call: -
j_call: TRBJ2-3
v_call: TRBV19
cdr3_nt: TGTGCCAGTAGTATCCGAAAAGTAGATTTAGATACGCAGTATTTT
cdr3_aa: CASSIRKVDLDTQYF

clone_size: once
d_call: TRBD1
j_call: TRBJ1-5
v_call: TRBV7-9
cdr3_nt: TGTGCCAGCAGCCGGGGGACAGAACCTAATCAGCCCCAGCATTTT
cdr3_aa: CASSRGTEPNQPQHF

clone_size: -
d_call: TRBD1
j_call: TRBJ1-2
v_call: TRBV10-3
cdr3_nt: TGTGCCATCAGTGGGGGACAGCGCCTTAACTATGGCTACACCTTC
cdr3_aa: CAISGGQRLNYGYTF

clone_size: -
d_call: -
j_call: TRBJ2-7
v_call: TRBV19
cdr3_nt: TGTGCCAGTAGTAGGCAGGGATATTCCTACGAGCAGTACTTC
cdr3_aa: CASSRQGYSYEQYF

clone_size: -
d_call: -
j_call: TRBJ1-3
v_call: TRBV21-1
cdr3_nt: TGTGCCAGCAGCAGAGGACAGAGCTCTGGAAACACCATATATTTT
cdr3_aa: CASSRGQSSGNTIYF

clone_size: -
d_call: -
j_call: TRBJ2-7
v_call: TRBV11-2
cdr3_nt: TGTGCCAGCAGCTTAATGGCCCGGGGGCCCTACGAGCAGTACTTC
cdr3_aa: CASSLMARGPYEQYF

clone_size: -
d_call: TRBD2
j_call: TRBJ2-6
v_call: TRBV9
cdr3_nt: TGTGCCAGCAGCTCAAAGACTAGCGGGGGGGCTGGGGCCAACGTCCTGACTTTC
cdr3_aa: CASSSKTSGGAGANVLTF

clone_size: -
d_call: TRBD1
j_call: TRBJ1-6
v_call: TRBV15
cdr3_nt: TGTGCCACCAGCAGAGATCCTGGGACAGGGAATTCACCCCTCCACTTT
cdr3_aa: CATSRDPGTGNSPLHF

clone_size: -
d_call: TRBD2
j_call: TRBJ2-1
v_call: TRBV5-6
cdr3_nt: TGTGCCAGCAGCACCCGGACTAGCGGGGAGTACAATGAGCAGTTCTTC
cdr3_aa: CASSTRTSGEYNEQFF

clone_size: -
d_call: TRBD2
j_call: TRBJ2-2
v_call: TRBV13
cdr3_nt: TGTGCCAGCAGCGCACGACTAGCGGGGGCAACCGGGGAGCTGTTTTTT
cdr3_aa: CASSARLAGATGELFF

clone_size: -
d_call: TRBD1
j_call: TRBJ1-6
v_call: TRBV28
cdr3_nt: TGTGCCAGCAGTCGATCCCGGGACAGGGACTCACCCCTCCACTTT
cdr3_aa: CASSRSRDRDSPLHF

clone_size: -
d_call: -
j_call: TRBJ1-4
v_call: TRBV4-3
cdr3_nt: TGCGCCAGCAGCCAAGATACAAGGGCAACTAATGAAAAACTGTTTTTT
cdr3_aa: CASSQDTRATNEKLFF